The 3 T cell receptor beta chains below all came from one sample that was sequenced in a study of graft-versus-host responses after intestinal transplantation. The method was immunoSEQ multiplex PCR; TCRdb's version includes in-frame clones alone and lacks a portion of them. The table includes under 20,000 clones, about 87% detected once. Material: bone marrow, obtained 125 days after intestinal transplantation. These receptors were collected from a human patient who received an intestinal transplant, so some T cells may come from the graft donor.

The V gene is TRBV5-6, the J gene TRBJ2-7; D not certain. This CDR3 region has 14 residues. V lost 0 bases to trimming and J lost 9 bases, with 16 bases between them. Germline CDR1 is SGHDT and CDR2 is YYEEEE. This chain's CDR3 is CASSLGDAPLGQYF. In DNA, the CDR3 is TGTGCCAGCAGCTTGGGAGACGCCCCTCTTGGGCAGTACTTC.

The chain employs TRBV6-6 and TRBJ1-4, with 7 bases that match TRBD1. CDR1 MNHNY and CDR2 SVGAGI come from the germline V gene (reference sequence). This CDR3 has 15 amino acids. Losses at the gene ends were 2 bases for V and 6 bases for J; bases not matched to a gene: 6. CDR3 sequence reads: CASSYITGADEKLFF. The CDR3 coding sequence is TGTGCCAGCAGTTACATTACAGGGGCAGATGAAAAACTGTTTTTT.

The chain carries TRBV9 and TRBJ2-7, with D unclear. Looked up from germline, CDR1 is SGDLS and CDR2 is YYNGEE. Trimming shortened V by 0 bases and J by 4 bases, and 11 bases separated the two germline ends. The length of the CDR3 is 14 residues. The CDR3 sequence is CASSVASLGYEQYF. The CDR3 DNA reads as TGTGCCAGCAGCGTAGCGAGTTTAGGTTACGAGCAGTACTTC. Variable domain in full (rest from reference TRBV9 and TRBJ2-7): DSGVTQTPKHLITATGQRVTLRCSPRSGDLSVYWYQQSLDQGLQFLIQYYNGEERAKGNILERFSAQQFPDLHSELNLSSLELGDSALYFCASSVASLGYEQYFGPGTRLTVT.